This T cell receptor (beta chain) was found in a study of CD8 T cells in Susac syndrome. This clonotype was seen just once. With random hexamers, reverse transcription was performed on roughly 0.5 to 1 ug of RNA. TCRdb recomputed calls from the immunoSEQ multiplex PCR reads with MiXCR, one row per CDR3 protein. Among around 190,000 distinct CDR3 sequences listed, roughly 94% were seen once. The sequenced material came from CD4+ T cells from PBMCs. The receptor comes from a human donor with Susac syndrome.

The DNA of the CDR3 is TGTGCCAGCGATTTCGGGGGGAATTCCTACGAGCAGTACTTC. It specifies CASDFGGNSYEQYF. The V call is TRBV6-2 or TRBV6-3, the J call TRBJ2-7, with 7 bases matching TRBD2. V lost 8 bases, J lost 1 base, and 8 bases stayed unmatched. There are 14 residues in the CDR3. Germline V CDR1 and CDR2: MNHEY, SVGEGT.